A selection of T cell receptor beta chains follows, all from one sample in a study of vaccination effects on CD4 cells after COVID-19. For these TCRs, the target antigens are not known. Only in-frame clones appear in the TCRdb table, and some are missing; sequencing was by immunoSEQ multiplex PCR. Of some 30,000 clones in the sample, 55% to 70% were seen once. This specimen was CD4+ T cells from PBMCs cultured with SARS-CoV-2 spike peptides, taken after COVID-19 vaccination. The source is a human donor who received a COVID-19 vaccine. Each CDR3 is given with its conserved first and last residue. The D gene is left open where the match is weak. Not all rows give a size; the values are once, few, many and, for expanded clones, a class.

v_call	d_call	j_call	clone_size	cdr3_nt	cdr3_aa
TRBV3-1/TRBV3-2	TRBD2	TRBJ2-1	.	TGTGCCAGCAGCCAACTGCCATGGGGAGGGACTAGTGGCAATGAGCAGTTCTTC	CASSQLPWGGTSGNEQFF
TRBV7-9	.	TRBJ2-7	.	TGTGCCAGCAGCTTAGACCGGCAGGGATCCTACGAGCAGTACTTC	CASSLDRQGSYEQYF
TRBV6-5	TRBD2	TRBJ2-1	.	TGTGCCAGCAGGAGAGCGGGGGGGCCCTACAATGAGCAGTTCTTC	CASRRAGGPYNEQFF
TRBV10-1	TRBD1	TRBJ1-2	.	TGCGCCAGCAGTGAGTACCTTCGGGACAGGAAACCCTATGGCTACACCTTC	CASSEYLRDRKPYGYTF
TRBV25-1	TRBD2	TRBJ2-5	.	TGTGCCAGCAGGGTGTCGGGAGGGGCGTCTCGGGAGACCCAGTACTTC	CASRVSGGASRETQYF
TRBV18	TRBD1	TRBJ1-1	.	TGTGCCAGCTTCCTAACAGGGGCGAACACTGAAGCTTTCTTT	CASFLTGANTEAFF
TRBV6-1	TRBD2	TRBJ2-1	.	TGTGCCAGCAGTGATGGCCTAGCGGGAGCCTTGGAGCAGTTCTTC	CASSDGLAGALEQFF
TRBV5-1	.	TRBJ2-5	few	TGCGCCAGCAGCAAGTCGGACGGAGCCCAAGAGACCCAGTACTTC	CASSKSDGAQETQYF
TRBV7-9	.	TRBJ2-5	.	TGTGCCAGCAGCTTAGCGGGGGGACAAGAGACCCAGTACTTC	CASSLAGGQETQYF
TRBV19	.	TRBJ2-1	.	TGTGCCAGTATAGCCGGGCCATCCTACAATGAGCAGTTCTTC	CASIAGPSYNEQFF
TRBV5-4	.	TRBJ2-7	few	TGTGCCAGCAGCTTGGCCGGGGACGAGCAGTACTTC	CASSLAGDEQYF
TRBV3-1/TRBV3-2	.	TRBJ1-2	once	TGTGCCAGCAGCCAAGTAAAGGCAGCCGGCTACACCTTC	CASSQVKAAGYTF
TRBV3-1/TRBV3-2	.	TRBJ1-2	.	TGTGCCAGCAGCCAAGACGGCCAGGGATACTATGGCTACACCTTC	CASSQDGQGYYGYTF
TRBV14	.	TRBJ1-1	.	TGTGCCAGCAGCCCTGGGACAACGAACACTGAAGCTTTCTTT	CASSPGTTNTEAFF
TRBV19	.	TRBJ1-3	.	TGTGCCAGCAATCCATCTGGAAACACCATATATTTT	CASNPSGNTIYF
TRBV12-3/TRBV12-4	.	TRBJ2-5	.	TGTGCCAGCAGTTTCACGACGGGGGAGACCCAGTACTTC	CASSFTTGETQYF
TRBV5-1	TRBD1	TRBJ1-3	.	TGCGCCAGCAGCTCCGGGACAGGGTCCGGAAACACCATATATTTT	CASSSGTGSGNTIYF
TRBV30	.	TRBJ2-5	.	TGTGCCTGGAGTGTACTGGTTGGGGCCCAGTACTTC	CAWSVLVGAQYF
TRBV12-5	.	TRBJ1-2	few	TGTGCTAGTGGTTTTGGGCAGGGAGGAGGCTACACCTTC	CASGFGQGGGYTF
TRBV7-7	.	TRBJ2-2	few	TGTGCCAGCAGCCAGGGACGGTTACTTAACACCGGGGAGCTGTTTTTT	CASSQGRLLNTGELFF
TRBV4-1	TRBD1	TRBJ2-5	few	TGCGCCAGCAGCCCCCGGGACAGGAGAGAAGAGACCCAGTACTTC	CASSPRDRREETQYF
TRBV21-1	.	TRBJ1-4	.	TGTGCCAGCAGCAAAGTAAGCCAGCGAACTAATGAAAAACTGTTTTTT	CASSKVSQRTNEKLFF
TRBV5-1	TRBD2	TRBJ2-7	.	TGCGCCAGCAGGAGGACTAGCGGGAGTGAATCCTACGAGCAGTACTTC	CASRRTSGSESYEQYF
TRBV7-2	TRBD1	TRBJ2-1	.	TGTGCCAGCAGCTTGAGCGGGACAGGGAGATTCAATGAGCAGTTCTTC	CASSLSGTGRFNEQFF
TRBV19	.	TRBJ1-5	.	TGTGCCAGTAGTATGGACAGAAATCAGCCCCAGCATTTT	CASSMDRNQPQHF